The entry below gives a single T cell receptor (beta chain) sequence along with its context. Its antigen remains unidentified. Germline V gives CDR1 LNHDA, CDR2 SQIVND (reference sequence). This CDR3 comprises 15 residues. Between the trimmed V and J ends, which lost 7 bases and 3 bases, there was a span of 17 bases. Methotrexate plus calcineurin inhibitor accompanied controls' myeloablative marrow transplants; sampling was 1 year later. This sample is drawn from a study of T cells after posttransplantation cyclophosphamide. Study results and caveats: Blood and skin or GI T cell repertoires showed limited TRB overlap.

The table came from immunoSEQ multiplex PCR; TCRdb's copy has only in-frame clones and leaves some out. In the table there are roughly 19,000 clones, 85% to 90% of which are singletons. This chain connects TRBV19 to TRBJ2-3, with D unclear. This sequence originates from a female patient between 30 and 39 years old who received an allogeneic stem cell transplant from an unrelated donor, was CMV-positive, and had acute and chronic GVHD. Some T cells may trace back to the graft donor. The input for sequencing was PBMCs, taken roughly 390 days after allogeneic stem cell transplant with calcineurin inhibitor and methotrexate. The chain's CDR3 is CASTRQYASTDTQYF. The DNA for the CDR3 is TGTGCCAGTACCCGTCAGTACGCCTCTACAGATACGCAGTATTTT.